The 6 T cell receptor beta chains presented below share a single source sample, sequenced in a study of identical twins. A single record per CDR3 protein comes from TCRdb applying MiXCR to the 5' RACE reads. The table includes approximately 600,000 distinct CDR3 sequences, nearly 10% detected once. These data were also reused for a study on yellow fever vaccine responses in identical twins.

Source material: PBMCs. Every receptor here comes from a woman under 30 in good health.

The chain recombines TRBV7-2 with TRBJ1-4; D remains ambiguous. Germline CDR1 and CDR2: SGHTA and FQGNSA. The length of the CDR3 is 13 residues. Trimming removed 2 bases at V and 8 bases at J, with 9 bases between. CDR3 residues: CASSLLFREKLFF. DNA of the CDR3: TGTGCCAGCAGCTTACTGTTCAGAGAAAAACTGTTTTTT.

The chain combines TRBV10-2 with TRBJ2-1, with TRBD2 identical over 14 bases. The CDR3 has 14 residues. Germline V gene lookup returns CDR1 WSHSY and CDR2 SAAADI. With V trimmed by 8 bases and J by 9 bases, 6 bases remained unmatched. As DNA, the CDR3 is TGCGCCAGCGAGACTAGCGGGAGGGCCCCTGAGCAGTTCTTC. This codes for CASETSGRAPEQFF.

This clonotype has only one observation. V usage is TRBV14 and J usage is TRBJ2-1, with D possibly matching TRBD2 (5 bases). This CDR3 has 14 amino acids. The V gene lost 0 bases and the J gene lost 7 bases, with 10 bases spanning the gap. The germline V gene has CDR1 SGHDN and CDR2 FVKESK. CDR3 loop: CASSQELRENEQFF. CDR3 DNA: TGTGCCAGCAGCCAAGAACTGAGGGAAAATGAGCAGTTCTTC.

This clonotype was seen ten or more times. In DNA form, the CDR3 reads TGTGCCAGCAGTTTAGGGGGGGACCAAGAGACCCAGTACTTC. Translating it yields CASSLGGDQETQYF. The chain employs TRBV12-3 or TRBV12-4 and TRBJ2-5; tentatively, D is TRBD2 (6 bases). The CDR3 is made up of 14 amino acids. V lost 1 base to trimming and J lost 0 bases, with 6 bases between them.

This clonotype was observed a handful of times. V is TRBV2 and J is TRBJ2-2; weak D call: TRBD2 (5 bases). CDR1 and CDR2 from the germline V gene are SNHLY and FYNNEI. The V end was cut by 11 bases, the J end by 4 bases, with 14 bases between. The CDR3 is 13 residues long. The CDR3 DNA follows: TGTGCCCATGACGGGGTCGGCACCGGGGAGCTGTTTTTT. Its translation is CAHDGVGTGELFF.

The table lists this clonotype with many counts. The chain employs TRBV4-1 and TRBJ2-5; 9 nucleotides agree with TRBD2. Germline V gene sequence: CDR1 MGHRA, CDR2 YSYEKL. With V trimmed by 5 bases and J by 5 bases, 12 bases remained unmatched. The CDR3 spans 16 residues. CDR3 nucleotide sequence: TGCGCCAGCAGCACCGGAGGTAGCGGGGGAGCGGAGACCCAGTACTTC. Residues: CASSTGGSGGAETQYF.